This TCR beta chain derives from a study of blood T cell repertoires in COVID-19. In the study overall: There were acute and convalescent COVID-19 samples, and they came from the United States, Italy and Spain. From T cells, B-cell-depleted T cells, or PBMCs came the material, which was cDNA or gDNA.

The V gene lost 3 bases and the J gene lost 3 bases, with 12 bases spanning the gap. Germline V gives CDR1 LNHNV, CDR2 YYDKDF (reference sequence). The CDR3 spans 15 residues. In the original analysis: Nucleated cell number was recorded as an estimate derived from reference gene primer amplification. Assay used: immunoSEQ multiplex PCR; TCRdb lists only in-frame clones, some missing. From that table come the V and J calls and clone size; the DNA was used to work out D and trimming. The sample lists 220,000 or so clones; roughly 80% were seen once. The chain combines TRBV15 with TRBJ2-1; possibly TRBD1 for D (5 bases). Sequencing was done on a sample of peripheral blood. The receptor was derived from a woman aged 25-40 years who had recovered from COVID-19. The CDR3 loop reads CATSRGRGNYNEQFF. In DNA, the CDR3 is TGTGCCACCAGCAGGGGTAGGGGAAACTACAATGAGCAGTTCTTC.